This entry lists 19 T cell receptor beta chains sequenced from one sample in a study of OX40 agonist ivuxolimab in advanced cancers. Library prep was done by the immunoSEQ multiplex PCR assay. This immuneACCESS table, as held by TCRdb, lists in-frame sequences with V and J called but not all clones. Of the missing ones, under half trace to an unresolved V gene in checked studies; the others have no known cause. This sample is represented by 75,000 to 95,000 clones; 85% of them were singletons. The ten largest clones take up 2.5% to 3.5% of the sample. The sequenced sample was CD4+ or CD8+ T cells sorted from blood, obtained in a trial of the OX40 agonist ivuxolimab. Receptor source: an adult with an advanced solid tumor such as melanoma, head and neck, liver or kidney cancer.

The rearrangement joins TRBV6-1 to TRBJ2-7; 13 bases map to TRBD2. The CDR3 covers 15 residues. J was trimmed by 3 bases and V by 7 bases; bases with no gene match: 6. The germline V gene encodes CDR1 MNHNS and CDR2 SASEGT. CDR3 residues: CASIKGTSGIYEQYF. CDR3 coding DNA: TGTGCCAGCATTAAAGGGACTAGCGGGATCTACGAGCAGTACTTC.

V usage is TRBV6-4 and J usage is TRBJ1-5; D gene uncertain. The CDR3 sequence is 16 residues long. Germline loops: CDR1 MRHNA, CDR2 SNTAGT. Trimming took off 0 bases at V and 0 bases at J, with 9 bases between the two ends. The CDR3 region has the DNA TGTGCCAGCAGTGACTCCAGGTGTCATAGCAATCAGCCCCAGCATTTT. Translating it yields CASSDSRCHSNQPQHF.

The V call is TRBV9, the J call TRBJ2-7; 8 bases line up with TRBD2. V shed 4 bases and J 1 base; nucleotides not matched to a gene: 13. The germline V gene has CDR1 SGDLS and CDR2 YYNGEE. This CDR3 has 17 amino acids. The chain's CDR3 is CASSRRGREVRSYEQYF. The CDR3 DNA follows: TGTGCCAGCAGCAGAAGAGGGCGGGAGGTTCGATCCTACGAGCAGTACTTC.

This sequence joins TRBV27 and TRBJ2-3; D uncertain. The V and J ends lost 5 bases and 4 bases respectively, with 13 bases between them. CDR1 is MNHEY, CDR2 SMNVEV, per germline (reference sequence). This CDR3 has 14 amino acids. Written as DNA, the CDR3 is TGTGCCAGCAGTCACCAGCGACAATCAGATACGCAGTATTTT. Translating it yields CASSHQRQSDTQYF.

The chain employs TRBV25-1 and TRBJ2-2; 8 bases fit TRBD2. The J segment lost 5 bases and the V segment lost 6 bases, leaving 8 bases of the junction unmatched. The CDR3 is 15 amino acids. Germline V gives CDR1 MGHDK, CDR2 SYGVNS. This CDR3 is CASRDAGGRTGELFF. The CDR3 nucleotides are TGTGCCAGCAGGGACGCGGGGGGCCGGACCGGGGAGCTGTTTTTT. Full variable domain (remainder filled in from reference TRBV25-1 and TRBJ2-2): EADIYQTPRYLVIGTGKKITLECSQTMGHDKMYWYQQDPGMELHLIHYSYGVNSTEKGDLSSESTVSRIRTEHFPLTLESARPSHTSQYLCASRDAGGRTGELFFGEGSRLTVL.

This rearrangement joins TRBV5-4 to TRBJ2-5; no reliable D call. Germline values: CDR1 SGHNT, CDR2 YYREEE (reference sequence). The CDR3 runs 15 residues. V was cut by 4 bases and J by 3 bases, with 16 bases left in between. The CDR3: CASSPRGGAKETQYF. DNA of the CDR3: TGTGCCAGCAGCCCACGAGGTGGCGCCAAAGAGACCCAGTACTTC.

J is TRBJ2-7 and V is TRBV4-2; D may be TRBD2 (6 bases). The V gene's germline CDR1 is LGHNA and CDR2 YNFKEQ. CDR3 length: 13 amino acids. V was clipped by 2 bases and J by 4 bases, with 9 bases between them. CDR3 nucleotide sequence: TGTGCCAGCAGCCAAACTGGGGGGTACGAGCAGTACTTC. It is translated as CASSQTGGYEQYF.

This sequence joins TRBV7-2 and TRBJ2-7; 8 nucleotides agree with TRBD2. Germline CDR1 and CDR2: SGHTA and FQGNSA. Trimming removed 5 bases from V and 3 bases from J; junction bases left unmatched: 6. The CDR3 consists of 14 residues. The CDR3 sequence: CASSPGLAFYEQYF. In nucleotides, the CDR3 is TGTGCCAGCAGCCCCGGACTAGCCTTCTACGAGCAGTACTTC.

CDR3: CASSPSLGGGRAVAGELFF. CDR3 nucleotide sequence: TGTGCCAGCAGCCCCTCCCTAGGAGGCGGGAGGGCCGTAGCCGGGGAGCTGTTTTTT. The chain couples TRBV13 to TRBJ2-2; 9 bases map to TRBD2. Germline V gene sequence: CDR1 PRHDT, CDR2 FYEKMQ (reference sequence). The trim removed 5 bases at V and 6 bases at J, leaving 19 bases unmatched. The CDR3 runs 19 residues.

This clone came up a few times. The chain combines TRBV19 with TRBJ1-1; no clear D gene. CDR3 length equals 14 residues. V gave up 3 bases and J gave up 0 bases, with 8 bases separating them. Germline V CDR1 and CDR2: LNHDA, SQIVND (reference sequence). DNA of the CDR3: TGTGCCAGTAGTATGGAGGGAATGAACACTGAAGCTTTCTTT. This encodes CASSMEGMNTEAFF.

V is TRBV18 and J is TRBJ1-1; 7 positions match TRBD1. From germline, CDR1 is KGHSH and CDR2 LQKENI. The CDR3 consists of 16 residues. The ends lost 3 bases at V and 2 bases at J; junction bases unmatched: 9. DNA of the CDR3: TGTGCCAGCTCACCCATTCCGACAGGGCTTAACACTGAAGCTTTCTTT. Its translation: CASSPIPTGLNTEAFF.

V and J are TRBV11-3 and TRBJ1-6; tentative D call: TRBD1 (6 bases). Germline assignment: CDR1 SGHNT and CDR2 YENEEA. CDR3 length: 14 residues. Trimming cost V 4 bases and J 4 bases, with 8 bases left between them. The CDR3 protein is CASSYGQYNSPLHF. Here the CDR3 DNA reads TGTGCCAGCAGCTATGGACAGTATAATTCACCCCTCCACTTT.

This chain joins TRBV5-4 and TRBJ1-2, with 7 bases identical to TRBD1. Per the germline V gene, CDR1 is SGHNT and CDR2 is YYREEE (reference sequence). V dropped 4 bases and J dropped 8; count of bases not matched to a gene: 11. The CDR3 extends over 14 amino acids. CDR3 DNA sequence: TGTGCCAGCAGCCTCAGGGGGTTTAAGGGAGGCTACACCTTC. Translating gives CASSLRGFKGGYTF. The variable domain in full, with the rest retrieved from reference TRBV5-4 and TRBJ1-2, is ETGVTQSPTHLIKTRGQQVTLRCSSQSGHNTVSWYQQALGQGPQFIFQYYREEENGRGNFPPRFSGLQFPNYSSELNVNALELDDSALYLCASSLRGFKGGYTFGSGTRLTVV.

The rearrangement joins TRBV7-6 to TRBJ1-5, with a possible D match to TRBD1 (5 bases). Per the germline V gene, CDR1 is SGHVS and CDR2 is FNYEAQ. The CDR3 sequence is 16 residues long. The V end was cut by 2 bases, the J end by 7 bases, with 18 bases between. The CDR3 reads CASSLSRWQGGQPQHF. The CDR3 DNA reads TGTGCCAGCAGCTTAAGTAGGTGGCAGGGCGGCCAGCCCCAGCATTTT.

With respect to this clone: At one end, the junction sequence differs from germline, possibly due to a read error. The rearrangement joins TRBV6-1 to TRBJ2-5; D gene unclear. The CDR3 extends over 15 amino acids. Germline loops: CDR1 MNHNS, CDR2 SASEGT. The CDR3 reads CASSKAPDSQETQYF. DNA for the CDR3: TGTGCCAGCAGTAAAGCTCCCGATTCGCAAGAGACCCAGTACTTC.

This clone was found once. The V gene is TRBV29-1, the J gene TRBJ2-5; 16 bases are shared with TRBD2. Germline V lookup: CDR1 SQVTM, CDR2 ANQGSEA. The length of the CDR3 is 16 residues. V lost 6 bases and J lost 6; bases outside the gene matches: 10. The CDR3 DNA reads as TGCAGCGTGGCTTCCGGGACTAGCGGGGGGGGAAAGACCCAGTACTTC. Encoded protein: CSVASGTSGGGKTQYF.

The V gene is TRBV5-6, the J gene TRBJ1-2; TRBD1 matches 9 bases. Germline V lookup: CDR1 SGHDT, CDR2 YYEEEE. The CDR3 contains 14 residues. V shed 0 bases, J shed 8 bases, and the junction held 5 bases outside the gene matches. The CDR3 coding sequence is TGTGCCAGCAGCTTGGACAGGGGGCTTGTAGGCTACACCTTC. This sequence encodes CASSLDRGLVGYTF. Variable domain in full (rest from reference TRBV5-6 and TRBJ1-2): DAGVTQSPTHLIKTRGQQVTLRCSPKSGHDTVSWYQQALGQGPQFIFQYYEEEERQRGNFPDRFSGHQFPNYSSELNVNALLLGDSALYLCASSLDRGLVGYTFGSGTRLTVV.

This chain joins TRBV18 and TRBJ2-1; unclear D gene. This CDR3 has 13 residues. The V gene's germline CDR1 is KGHSH and CDR2 LQKENI. Trimming took 2 bases from V and 8 from J, leaving 10 bases between them. The CDR3 DNA reads as TGTGCCAGCTCACCAATTCTAGATGATGAGCAGTTCTTC. The encoded protein is CASSPILDDEQFF.

The chain employs TRBV20-1 and TRBJ1-2; D is possibly TRBD1 (5 bases). The CDR3 contains 11 residues. V lost 5 bases, J lost 8 bases, and 12 bases lay in between. CDR1 is DFQATT and CDR2 is SNEGSKA in the germline V gene (reference sequence). This CDR3 reads CSAGLRGGYTF. The DNA for the CDR3 is TGCAGTGCTGGCCTTCGGGGCGGCTACACCTTC.